These 11 T cell receptor beta chains originate from one sample sequenced in a study of beta chain features in type 1 diabetes. Study-level findings and limits: Shortening of TCRB CDR3s, moderate but significant, appeared in all four CD4+ subsets of Type 1 diabetes patients.

The antigens of these receptors remain unknown. Reverse transcription of all isolated RNA meant that expressed TCRB transcripts were sequenced. Using immunoSEQ multiplex PCR, the repertoire was profiled, and TCRdb retains in-frame clones only, with some absent. Of around 140,000 clones in the sample, around 13% were seen once. Specimen: central memory CD4+ T cells from blood. The receptors were sampled from a man aged 18 to 29 with type 1 diabetes.

This chain joins TRBV2 and TRBJ1-5, with a tentative D call TRBD1 (6 bases). CDR1 SNHLY and CDR2 FYNNEI come from the germline V gene. Trimming removed 7 bases from V and 4 bases from J, with 14 bases in between. The length of the CDR3 is 14 residues. The CDR3 DNA follows: TGTGCCAGCAATCGAATTCAGGGGAATCAGCCCCAGCATTTT. It specifies CASNRIQGNQPQHF.

The sample holds one count of this clone. The chain joins TRBV2 to TRBJ2-5; possibly TRBD1 or TRBD2 for D (5 bases each). The CDR3 is made up of 14 amino acids. Germline-derived CDR1 and CDR2 are SNHLY and FYNNEI. With 6 bases removed from V and 0 bases from J, the gap between germline ends came to 11 bases. In DNA form, the CDR3 reads TGTGCCAGCAGCTCGGGACGGCACCAAGAGACCCAGTACTTC. This codes for CASSSGRHQETQYF. The whole variable domain, filled in from reference TRBV2 and TRBJ2-5, reads EPEVTQTPSHQVTQMGQEVILRCVPISNHLYFYWYRQILGQKVEFLVSFYNNEISEKSEIFDDQFSVERPDGSNFTLKIRSTKLEDSAMYFCASSSGRHQETQYFGPGTRLLVL.

V gene TRBV7-8 combines with J gene TRBJ2-7, with 11 bases matching TRBD1. Unmatched junction bases numbered 5, after V lost 1 base and J lost 3 bases. The CDR3 covers 16 residues. Germline V lookup: CDR1 SGHVS, CDR2 FQNEAQ. The CDR3 nucleotides are TGTGCCAGCAGCTTAGATGGACAGGGGGCTTACTACGAGCAGTACTTC. It translates to CASSLDGQGAYYEQYF.

This clone turned up a few times. The chain uses TRBV27 and TRBJ1-5; D unresolved. Germline V CDR1 and CDR2: MNHEY, SMNVEV (reference sequence). The germline V and J ends were trimmed by 3 bases and 2 bases, with 11 bases remaining between them. The CDR3 has 15 residues. The CDR3 sequence is CASSFQMAGNQPQHF. As DNA, the CDR3 is TGTGCCAGCAGTTTTCAGATGGCCGGCAATCAGCCCCAGCATTTT.

This clone was seen a handful of times. The chain recombines TRBV18 with TRBJ1-1; D not certain. The CDR3 sequence is 16 residues long. Germline V gene lookup returns CDR1 KGHSH and CDR2 LQKENI. V was pared by 1 base and J by 1 base, with 13 bases between. The CDR3 spells CASSPRAGLSNTEAFF. CDR3 coding DNA: TGTGCCAGCTCACCACGGGCAGGACTTTCGAACACTGAAGCTTTCTTT.

This clone occurred many times. J is TRBJ2-7 and V is TRBV4-1; TRBD2 matches at 8 bases. This CDR3 has 16 residues. Per germline, CDR1 MGHRA and CDR2 YSYEKL. With V trimmed by 4 bases and J by 4 bases, 12 bases remained unmatched. CDR3 nucleotides: TGCGCCAGCAGCCCGGGAAGGGCTAGCGGGCATTACGAGCAGTACTTC. This sequence encodes CASSPGRASGHYEQYF.

This chain uses TRBV6-6 with TRBJ1-2; D uncertain. Trimming stripped 6 bases from V and 7 bases from J, with 15 bases between. Germline V CDR1 and CDR2: MNHNY, SVGAGI (reference sequence). CDR3 size: 13 residues. CDR3 nucleotide sequence: TGTGCCAGCAGCCTCCAGGAGGGTCGTGGCTACACCTTC. Amino acid sequence: CASSLQEGRGYTF.

The V call is TRBV30, the J call TRBJ2-2; TRBD2 is a possible D gene (7 bases). The CDR3 extends over 15 amino acids. Germline lookup yields CDR1 GTSNPN and CDR2 SVGIG (reference sequence). The V gene lost 4 bases and the J gene lost 6 bases, with 18 bases spanning the gap. The CDR3 nucleotides read TGTGCCTGGAACCTCCAAGGGGGAGGGGCCGGGGAGCTGTTTTTT. This gives the protein CAWNLQGGGAGELFF.

This clone was counted between two and nine times. The genes are TRBV29-1 and TRBJ1-4; D might be TRBD1 (5 bases). Per the germline V gene, CDR1 is SQVTM and CDR2 is ANQGSEA. This CDR3 comprises 13 residues. Trimming took off 6 bases at V and 5 bases at J, with 13 bases between the two ends. The CDR3: CSVTGTENEKLFF. The CDR3, as DNA: TGCAGCGTAACCGGGACTGAGAATGAAAAACTGTTTTTT.

The J gene is TRBJ2-2, the V gene TRBV4-1, with TRBD1 as a possible D gene (6 bases). The CDR3 is 15 amino acids. The germline gives CDR1 MGHRA, CDR2 YSYEKL. V lost 1 base and J lost 3, with 9 bases in between. CDR3 loop: CASSQVYRDTGELFF. The CDR3 bases are TGCGCCAGCAGCCAAGTGTACAGGGACACCGGGGAGCTGTTTTTT.

This clone was counted between two and nine times. The rearrangement joins TRBV13 to TRBJ1-2; no definite D call. Germline CDR1 reads PRHDT; CDR2 reads FYEKMQ (reference sequence). This CDR3 has 18 amino acids. V was clipped by 1 base and J by 0 bases, with 18 bases between them. The CDR3 coding sequence is TGTGCCAGCAGCTTAGAAAGGGCCTCGCTCGACTCTAACTATGGCTACACCTTC. It is translated as CASSLERASLDSNYGYTF.